This T cell receptor beta chain came from a study of blood T cell repertoires in COVID-19. Study-level information: PBMCs, B-cell-depleted T cells, or T cells provided the cDNA or gDNA that made up the material.

Participant reports of clinical history set cohort assignment. Germline CDR1 LNHNV, CDR2 YYDKDF (reference sequence). This CDR3 has 14 amino acids. V lost 0 bases to trimming and J lost 6 bases, with 12 bases between them. The protocol was immunoSEQ multiplex PCR, while the TCRdb copy is restricted to in-frame clones and leaves out a portion. The sample yields 130,000 to 150,000 clones, around 87% seen once. The receptor's source is a woman in her thirties with acute COVID-19. The sample taken for sequencing was PBMCs or T cells enriched from blood (not recorded which). This chain joins TRBV15 and TRBJ2-7, with no clear D. In DNA form, the CDR3 reads TGTGCCACCAGCAGAGATCAGTGGCCCCGCGAGCAGTACTTC. This sequence encodes CATSRDQWPREQYF.